The rows below give T cell receptor beta chains drawn from one sample of a study of blood T cell repertoires in COVID-19. Assay: immunoSEQ multiplex PCR; the TCRdb copy retains only in-frame clones and omits some. This table has some 22,000 clones, over 75% appearing once. Sequencing was performed on peripheral blood. The receptors shown here come from a woman aged 80 or older with acute or convalescent COVID-19. Each CDR3 is given with its conserved first and last residue. D genes are given only for firm matches. Size values are once, few and many counts, or a class for expanded clones, and some rows have none.

cdr3_nt cdr3_aa v_call d_call clone_size j_call
TGTGCCAGCAGTTCCCAAGTGGAGCCGACCCGATTTAATGAGCAGTTCTTC CASSSQVEPTRFNEQFF TRBV6-2/TRBV6-3 . . TRBJ2-1
TGCGCCAGCAGCTTGGGACAGGGTGGGGGCTACGAGCAGTACTTC CASSLGQGGGYEQYF TRBV5-1 TRBD1 once TRBJ2-7
TGTGCCAGCAGCGAACAGGGGGCTACGAAGACCCAGTACTTC CASSEQGATKTQYF TRBV7-2 TRBD1 . TRBJ2-5
TGTGCCAGCAGTGATGAGGCGGAGTATGGCTACACCTTC CASSDEAEYGYTF TRBV2 . . TRBJ1-2
TGTGCCAGCAGCACCCCAGGGTCGGTCGGGGAGCTGTTTTTT CASSTPGSVGELFF TRBV7-7 . once TRBJ2-2
TGTGCCAGCAGTTACATAGCGGGTAGCTCCTACAATGAGCAGTTCTTC CASSYIAGSSYNEQFF TRBV27 TRBD2 . TRBJ2-1
TGTGCCAGCAGCCTTATAGGACTAGCGGGAGGAGCCTACGAGCAGTACTTC CASSLIGLAGGAYEQYF TRBV7-8 TRBD2 . TRBJ2-7
TGTGCCTGGAGTGTCTTGGGACAGGGGCGAGAGACCCAGTACTTC CAWSVLGQGRETQYF TRBV30 TRBD1 . TRBJ2-5
TGTGCCAGCAGCAACAGGGGTTGGAACACTGAAGCTTTCTTT CASSNRGWNTEAFF TRBV5-6 TRBD1 . TRBJ1-1
TGTGCCAGCAGCCTAGCGGGGAGGCCAGATACGCAGTATTTT CASSLAGRPDTQYF TRBV3-1/TRBV3-2 TRBD2 . TRBJ2-3
TGTGCCAGCAGCGTGCGGGTTGAAAAGGTAGCAGATACGCAGTATTTT CASSVRVEKVADTQYF TRBV9 . once TRBJ2-3
TGCGCCAGCAGCTTTAATAACGTGGGTTCAGGTAACACAGATACGCAGTATTTT CASSFNNVGSGNTDTQYF TRBV5-1 . . TRBJ2-3
TGTGCCAGCAGTCCGGACAGGGGCCCCTTCTACGAGCAGTACTTC CASSPDRGPFYEQYF TRBV6-5 TRBD1 . TRBJ2-7
TGCGCCAGCAGCCAAGATTTACAGGGCTACGAGCAGTACTTC CASSQDLQGYEQYF TRBV4-1 . . TRBJ2-7
TGTGCCAGTCAGTTCTCCGGGACTAGCTACGAGCAGTACTTC CASQFSGTSYEQYF TRBV5-6 TRBD2 . TRBJ2-7
TGTGCCAGCCCCGCGGAGGGCGGGGAGCTGTTTTTT CASPAEGGELFF TRBV2 . . TRBJ2-2
TGTGGCGGGGCGAGCAACTATGGCTACACCTTC CGGASNYGYTF TRBV30 . . TRBJ1-2
TGTGCCAGTAGTGGGGGGGGCACGGGCAATCAGCCCCAGCATTTT CASSGGGTGNQPQHF TRBV19 . . TRBJ1-5
TGCAGCGTTGAAGCCCGTGTGGACAGGGGTTTTCGGAATGAGCAGTTCTTC CSVEARVDRGFRNEQFF TRBV29-1 TRBD1 . TRBJ2-1
TGTGCCAGCTCACCAGGGGGGCTAGCGGGTTATTACGAGCAGTACTTC CASSPGGLAGYYEQYF TRBV18 TRBD2 few TRBJ2-7
TGTGCCAGCAGGCGACTAGCGGGTACTAATGAGCAGTTCTTC CASRRLAGTNEQFF TRBV11-2 TRBD2 . TRBJ2-1
TGTGCCAGCAGTTCTACTCGGTGGGGCGGTTATGGCTACACCTTC CASSSTRWGGYGYTF TRBV2 . . TRBJ1-2
TGTGCCAGCAGCTTAGCGGAACCCTCCTACAATGAGCAGTTCTTC CASSLAEPSYNEQFF TRBV6-5 . . TRBJ2-1
TGCAGCGGTAGGACAGGGCTGGATTCACCCCTCCACTTT CSGRTGLDSPLHF TRBV29-1 TRBD1 . TRBJ1-6
TGTGCCAGCAGTGACCCACGACTAACCACCTACGAGCAGTACTTC CASSDPRLTTYEQYF TRBV6-2/TRBV6-3 . . TRBJ2-7
TGTGCCAGCAGTTATATTGGGGGGGGAGAGCAGTACTTC CASSYIGGGEQYF TRBV6-6 TRBD2 . TRBJ2-7
TGTGCCAGCTCACAGGGACAGGGTGGCAATCAGCCCCAGCATTTT CASSQGQGGNQPQHF TRBV18 TRBD1 few TRBJ1-5
TGTGCCAGCTCACCAAGACGGGAGAACACTGAAGCTTTCTTT CASSPRRENTEAFF TRBV18 . . TRBJ1-1
TGCGCCAGCAGCCCCGACAGGGTCCTGAACACTGAAGCTTTCTTT CASSPDRVLNTEAFF TRBV4-3 TRBD1 . TRBJ1-1
TGTGCCAGCAGCTTGGCGGTCCAAACCTACGAGCAGTACTTC CASSLAVQTYEQYF TRBV7-2 . hyperexpanded TRBJ2-7
TGTGCCAGCAGCGTAGTGGAAGGGGGCCGCCGGGGCTACACCTTC CASSVVEGGRRGYTF TRBV9 TRBD1 . TRBJ1-2